The subject of this entry is one TCR beta chain. Its target antigen remains unknown. This sample was taken from a study of CXCR3-negative and CXCR3-positive naive CD8 T cells (dated by TCRdb to the late 2010s). General notes on the study: In total, some 140 million TRB reads were obtained, or roughly 1.5 +/- 0.3 million reads per library. Diversity and physicochemical repertoire analyses covered over 10 donors pooled from two independent experiments. For the TRBV-TRBJ cluster analysis, the naive subsets came from a handful of donors, while the memory cells came from 3 donors. Overall study results and their limits: Because surface CD5, which is linked to self-reactivity in mice, was comparable between the naive subsets, TCR interaction strength was also inferred from the physicochemical properties of TRB CDR3s. Repertoire diversity was comparably high in both naive subsets but much lower in memory CD8+ T cells. Within the same donor, TRBV-TRBJ usage looked similar between naive CXCR3-negative and CXCR3-positive cells, but memory cells had distinct patterns. Freshly isolated PBMCs were used for most assays because CXCR3 expression went down partially after cryopreservation.

The cysteine opens and the phenylalanine closes a CDR3 of 17 amino acids. No DNA accompanies this entry. Each CD8+ T cell subset was flow-sorted in triplicate, with some 300,000 cells per subset placed directly into RLT lysis buffer. Standard density gradient centrifugation was used to isolate peripheral blood mononuclear cells from buffy coats. Total RNA was extracted from sorted cells with an RNeasy Mini Kit. Instrument used: NextSeq 550. The Human TCR Profiling Kit (MiLaboratory) was used to prepare UMI-labeled 5' RACE TRB cDNA libraries. The full amount of extracted RNA was used for cDNA synthesis, and the full amount of resulting cDNA was used for PCR amplification. Libraries were prepared in parallel with an identical number of PCR cycles. The paper's processing steps were these. With a requirement of at least two reads per UMI, MIGEC and MiXCR extracted about 56,000 +/- 9,600 unique UMI-labeled TRB cDNA molecules per library. On average, each library contained about 40,000 +/- 10,000 functional in-frame TRB CDR3 nucleotide clonotypes without stop codons. After downsampling to 5000 UMI-labeled TRB molecules per sample, diversity metrics such as normalized Shannon-Wiener and Chao1 were calculated in VDJtools. VDJtools computed clonotype-size-weighted physicochemical properties of the central five CDR3 residues: interaction energy, strength, volume and Kidera factor 4. Based on TCRdb reprocessing of the reads, there is one entry per CDR3 protein sequence, and DNA is missing. TCRdb's processing, not the authors', yielded these V and J calls. The data table for this sample lists about 38,000 distinct CDR3 sequences. More than 14% of the sample comes from the top ten.

This clonotype was obtained from a human donor in good health. Some clones in this sample may be carry-over from other donors' samples. The chain is assembled from TRBV21-1 and TRBJ2-7; the TCRdb D gene call, TRBD2, has no DNA to confirm it. TRBV21-1 is labeled a pseudogene. Sample: memory CD8+ T cells from blood. In light of the paper, this sample's cell subset or site label describes: conventional CD8+ memory T cells (TMEM), sorted as controls. The CDR3 region reads CASSKGDSGRSTYEQYF.